The T cell receptor (beta chain) under discussion was sequenced for a study of blood T cell repertoires in COVID-19. About the study: The samples span acute and convalescent COVID-19 from the United States, Italy and Spain.

The Seattle patients joined while their infection was active and were tracked longitudinally afterward. Between the trimmed V and J ends, which lost 3 bases and 0 bases, there was a span of 12 bases. This CDR3 region has 16 residues. Germline V gives CDR1 SNHLY, CDR2 FYNNEI. Original processing methods: Amplification with reference gene primers provided the estimates of nucleated cell counts. Clones were read by immunoSEQ multiplex PCR, and TCRdb kept only the in-frame ones, dropping some. The DNA gave D and trimming, while V, J and clone size come from that table. This sample yields roughly 500,000 clones, of which roughly nine tenths are seen a single time; 0.75% to 0.9% belongs to the top ten.

This chain joins TRBV2 and TRBJ1-3, with a possible D match to TRBD1 (6 bases). Sequencing was done on a sample of peripheral blood. The clonotype originates from a man between 18 and 29 years old with COVID-19, enrolled during active disease. The CDR3 here is CASSDRQVSSGNTIYF. CDR3 bases: TGTGCCAGCAGTGACCGACAGGTTAGCTCTGGAAACACCATATATTTT.